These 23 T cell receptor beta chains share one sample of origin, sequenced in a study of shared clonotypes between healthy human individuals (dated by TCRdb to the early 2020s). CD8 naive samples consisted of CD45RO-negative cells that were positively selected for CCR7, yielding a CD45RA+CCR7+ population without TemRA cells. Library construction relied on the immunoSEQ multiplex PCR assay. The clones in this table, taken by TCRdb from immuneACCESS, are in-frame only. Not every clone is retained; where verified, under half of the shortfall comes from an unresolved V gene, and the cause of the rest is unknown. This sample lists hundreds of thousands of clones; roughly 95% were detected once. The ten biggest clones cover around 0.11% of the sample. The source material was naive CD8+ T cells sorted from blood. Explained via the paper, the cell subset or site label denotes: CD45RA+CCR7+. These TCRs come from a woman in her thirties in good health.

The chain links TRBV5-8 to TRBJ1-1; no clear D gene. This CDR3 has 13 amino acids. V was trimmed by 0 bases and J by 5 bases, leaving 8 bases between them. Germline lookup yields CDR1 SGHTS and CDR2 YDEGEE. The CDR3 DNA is TGTGCCAGCAGCTTGGATGGAGAGACTGAAGCTTTCTTT. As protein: CASSLDGETEAFF.

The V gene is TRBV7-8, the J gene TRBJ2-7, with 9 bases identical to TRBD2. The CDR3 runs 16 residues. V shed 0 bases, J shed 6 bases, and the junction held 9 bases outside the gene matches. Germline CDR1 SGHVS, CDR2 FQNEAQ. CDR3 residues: CASSLAVASGIVEQYF. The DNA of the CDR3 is TGTGCCAGCAGCTTAGCCGTGGCTAGCGGGATAGTCGAGCAGTACTTC.

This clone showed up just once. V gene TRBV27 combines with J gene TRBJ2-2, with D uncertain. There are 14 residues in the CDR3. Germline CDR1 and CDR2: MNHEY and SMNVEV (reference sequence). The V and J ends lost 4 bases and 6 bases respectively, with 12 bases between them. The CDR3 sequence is CASSSPPGAGELFF. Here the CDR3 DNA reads TGTGCCAGCAGTTCCCCGCCAGGAGCCGGGGAGCTGTTTTTT.

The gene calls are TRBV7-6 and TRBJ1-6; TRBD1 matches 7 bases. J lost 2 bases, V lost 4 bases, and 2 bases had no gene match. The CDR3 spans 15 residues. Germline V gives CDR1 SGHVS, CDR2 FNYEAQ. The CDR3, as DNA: TGTGCCAGCAGCTCCGACAGGGCCTATAATTCACCCCTCCACTTT. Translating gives CASSSDRAYNSPLHF.

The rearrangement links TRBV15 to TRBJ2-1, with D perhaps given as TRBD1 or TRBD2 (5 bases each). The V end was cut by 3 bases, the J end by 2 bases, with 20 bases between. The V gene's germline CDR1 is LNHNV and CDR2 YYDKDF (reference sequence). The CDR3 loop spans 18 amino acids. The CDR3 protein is CATSSSTRDGFPYNEQFF. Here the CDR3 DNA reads TGTGCCACCAGCAGTTCTACCCGGGACGGATTCCCCTACAATGAGCAGTTCTTC.

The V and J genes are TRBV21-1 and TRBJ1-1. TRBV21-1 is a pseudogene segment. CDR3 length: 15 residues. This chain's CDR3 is CASSNSQAKHAEAFF. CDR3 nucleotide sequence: TGTGCCAGCAGCAATTCCCAAGCCAAGCATGCTGAAGCTTTCTTT.

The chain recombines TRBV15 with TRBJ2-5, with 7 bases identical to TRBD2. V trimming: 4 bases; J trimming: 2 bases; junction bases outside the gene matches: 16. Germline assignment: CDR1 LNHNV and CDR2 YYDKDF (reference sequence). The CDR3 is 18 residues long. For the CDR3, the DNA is TGTGCCACCAGCAAGGAGGGAGGAGGACTAGAGGTTCAAGAGACCCAGTACTTC. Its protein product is CATSKEGGGLEVQETQYF.

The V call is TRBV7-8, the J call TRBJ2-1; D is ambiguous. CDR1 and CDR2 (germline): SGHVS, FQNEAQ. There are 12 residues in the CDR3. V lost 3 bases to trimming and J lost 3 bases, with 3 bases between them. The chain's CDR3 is CASSLNYNEQFF. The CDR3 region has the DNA TGTGCCAGCAGCTTGAACTACAATGAGCAGTTCTTC. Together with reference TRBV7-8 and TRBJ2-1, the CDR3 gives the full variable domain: GAGVSQSPRYKVAKRGQDVALRCDPISGHVSLFWYQQALGQGPEFLTYFQNEAQLDKSGLPSDRFFAERPEGSVSTLKIQRTQQEDSAVYLCASSLNYNEQFFGPGTRLTVL.

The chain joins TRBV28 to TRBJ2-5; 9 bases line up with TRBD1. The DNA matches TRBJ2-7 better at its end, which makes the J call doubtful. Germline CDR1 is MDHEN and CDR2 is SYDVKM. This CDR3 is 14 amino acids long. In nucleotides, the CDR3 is TGTGCCAGCAGTCTCACCGGGACAGGGATCGAGCAGTACTTC. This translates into CASSLTGTGIEQYF.

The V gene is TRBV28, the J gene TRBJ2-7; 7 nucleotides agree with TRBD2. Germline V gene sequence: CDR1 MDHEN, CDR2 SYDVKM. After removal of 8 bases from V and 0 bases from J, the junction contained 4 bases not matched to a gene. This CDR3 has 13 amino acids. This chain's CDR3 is CASGRGVSYEQYF. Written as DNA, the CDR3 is TGTGCCAGCGGCCGGGGGGTCTCCTACGAGCAGTACTTC.

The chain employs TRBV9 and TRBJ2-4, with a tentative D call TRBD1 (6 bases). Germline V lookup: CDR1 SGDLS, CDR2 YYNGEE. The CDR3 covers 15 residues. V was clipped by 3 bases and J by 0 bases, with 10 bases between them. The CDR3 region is CASSGQGLAKNIQYF. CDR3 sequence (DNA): TGTGCCAGCAGCGGTCAGGGGTTAGCCAAAAACATTCAGTACTTC. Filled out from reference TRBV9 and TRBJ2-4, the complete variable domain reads DSGVTQTPKHLITATGQRVTLRCSPRSGDLSVYWYQQSLDQGLQFLIQYYNGEERAKGNILERFSAQQFPDLHSELNLSSLELGDSALYFCASSGQGLAKNIQYFGAGTRLSVL.

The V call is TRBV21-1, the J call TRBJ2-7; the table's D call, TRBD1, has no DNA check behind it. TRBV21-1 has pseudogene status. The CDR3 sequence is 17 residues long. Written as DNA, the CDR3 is TGTGCCAGCAGCAAAAGTCTCAGACAGGGTGGGACCTACGAGCAGTACTTC. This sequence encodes CASSKSLRQGGTYEQYF.

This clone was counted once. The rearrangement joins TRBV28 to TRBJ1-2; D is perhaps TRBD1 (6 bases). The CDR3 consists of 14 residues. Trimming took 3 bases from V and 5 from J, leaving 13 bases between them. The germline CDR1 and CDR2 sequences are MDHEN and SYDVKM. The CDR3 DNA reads TGTGCCAGCAGTTTCACCGGAGGGGGGTATGGCTACACCTTC. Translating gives CASSFTGGGYGYTF.

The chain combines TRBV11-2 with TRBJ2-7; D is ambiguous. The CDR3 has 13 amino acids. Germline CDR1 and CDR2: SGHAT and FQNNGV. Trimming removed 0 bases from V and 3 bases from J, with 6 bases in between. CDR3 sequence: CASSLDVDYEQYF. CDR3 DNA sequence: TGTGCCAGCAGCTTAGATGTGGACTACGAGCAGTACTTC.

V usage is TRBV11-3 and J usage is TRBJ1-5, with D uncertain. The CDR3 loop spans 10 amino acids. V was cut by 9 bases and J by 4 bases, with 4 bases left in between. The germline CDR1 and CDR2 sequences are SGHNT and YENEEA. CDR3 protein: CARWNQPQHF. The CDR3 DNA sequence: TGTGCCAGGTGGAATCAGCCCCAGCATTTT. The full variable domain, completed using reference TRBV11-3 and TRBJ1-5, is EAGVVQSPRYKIIEKKQPVAFWCNPISGHNTLYWYLQNLGQGPELLIRYENEEAVDDSQLPKDRFSAERLKGVDSTLKIQPAELGDSAVYLCARWNQPQHFGDGTRLSIL.

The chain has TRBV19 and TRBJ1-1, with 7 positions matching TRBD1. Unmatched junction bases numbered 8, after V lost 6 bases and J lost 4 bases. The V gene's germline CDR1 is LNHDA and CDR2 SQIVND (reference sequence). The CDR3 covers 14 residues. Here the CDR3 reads CASREDRAGTEAFF. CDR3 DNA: TGTGCCAGTAGGGAAGACAGGGCTGGCACTGAAGCTTTCTTT.

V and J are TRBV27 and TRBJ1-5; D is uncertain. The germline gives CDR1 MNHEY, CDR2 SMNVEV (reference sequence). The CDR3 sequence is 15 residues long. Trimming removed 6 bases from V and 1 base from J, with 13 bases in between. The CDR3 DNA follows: TGTGCCAGCAGGGTTGGCGGAGAAAGCAATCAGCCCCAGCATTTT. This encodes CASRVGGESNQPQHF.

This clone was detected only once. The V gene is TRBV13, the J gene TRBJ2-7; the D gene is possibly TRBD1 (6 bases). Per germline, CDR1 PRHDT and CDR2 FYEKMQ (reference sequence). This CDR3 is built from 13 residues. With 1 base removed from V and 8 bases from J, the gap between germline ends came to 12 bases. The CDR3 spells CASSLADGQQQYF. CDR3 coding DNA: TGTGCCAGCAGCTTAGCAGACGGACAGCAGCAGTACTTC.

The CDR3 region is CASSSIRDRPAYEQYF. In nucleotides, the CDR3 is TGTGCCAGCAGCTCGATCCGGGACAGACCTGCCTACGAGCAGTACTTC. The gene calls are TRBV7-9 and TRBJ2-7; TRBD1 aligns across 7 bases. The CDR3 consists of 16 residues. V lost 4 bases, J lost 2 bases, and 11 bases stayed unmatched. Germline CDR1 is SEHNR and CDR2 is FQNEAQ (reference sequence).

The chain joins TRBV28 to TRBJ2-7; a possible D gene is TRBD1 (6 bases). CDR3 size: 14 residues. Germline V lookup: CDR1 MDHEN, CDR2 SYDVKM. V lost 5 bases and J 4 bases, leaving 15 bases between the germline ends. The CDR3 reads CASSATGGQYEQYF. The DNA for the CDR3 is TGTGCCAGCAGTGCGACAGGCGGCCAATACGAGCAGTACTTC.

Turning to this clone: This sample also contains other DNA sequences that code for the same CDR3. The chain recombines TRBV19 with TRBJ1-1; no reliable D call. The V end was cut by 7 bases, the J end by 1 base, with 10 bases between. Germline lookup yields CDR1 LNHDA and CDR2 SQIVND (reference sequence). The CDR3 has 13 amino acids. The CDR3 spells CASTLTENTEAFF. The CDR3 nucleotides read TGTGCCAGTACCCTAACAGAGAACACTGAAGCTTTCTTT.

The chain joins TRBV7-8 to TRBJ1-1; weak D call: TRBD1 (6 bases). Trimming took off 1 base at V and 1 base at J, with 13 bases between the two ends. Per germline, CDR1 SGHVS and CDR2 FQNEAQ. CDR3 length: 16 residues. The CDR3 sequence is CASSLVGHRANTEAFF. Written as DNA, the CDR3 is TGTGCCAGCAGCTTAGTTGGTCACAGGGCGAACACTGAAGCTTTCTTT.

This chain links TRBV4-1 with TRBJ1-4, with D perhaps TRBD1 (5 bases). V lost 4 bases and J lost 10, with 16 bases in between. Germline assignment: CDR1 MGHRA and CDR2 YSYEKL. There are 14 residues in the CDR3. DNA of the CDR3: TGCGCCAGCAGCCCTAGTTGGGCCCAGGGAAAACTGTTTTTT. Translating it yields CASSPSWAQGKLFF.